This T cell receptor (beta chain) is drawn from a study of T cells in women clearing cervical HPV infection (dated by TCRdb to the late 2010s). As for the study more broadly: The cases were around 23 women with histologically confirmed HPV16-related CIN3 or worse, and 2 of those women had invasive cancers. The parent cohort enrolled around 10,000 women aged 18 or older in Guanacaste, Costa Rica, during about 1993 to 1994 and followed them for approximately 7 years. Blood from cases was drawn at the visit where the lesion was first identified, while blood from controls was drawn once the infection was no longer detected. As quality controls, five blinded duplicates were added to each group, bringing the total to 60 or so samples made up of around 50 participants and 10 replicates. Cases had a median age of roughly 35 years compared with 38 for controls, and baseline characteristics showed no significant differences between the groups. Controls were around 25 women whose single incident HPV16 infection cleared within 12 months without precancer or cancer developing. Cases were matched to controls by age within five years and by the year the sample was collected. HLA typing was available for only a few women, so HLA type could not be excluded as a confounder. An exploratory proof-of-principle case-control study, nested within the Guanacaste HPV Natural History Study in Costa Rica, was conducted to compare TCR repertoires across cervical HPV16 outcomes. Among cases, blood sampling occurred a median of about 150 days after lesion detection, with an interquartile range of 90 to 200 days.

The immunoSEQ assay used multiplex PCR to amplify TCR beta CDR3 regions from an average of approximately 1,100 ng of genomic DNA per sample. The assay corrected primer bias using a complete synthetic TCR repertoire to establish an amplification baseline. Amplicons were sequenced on the Illumina platform. From the authors' description of their analysis: Error correction of the sequences involved clustering with frequency ratios plus a modified nearest-neighbor algorithm, after which the sequences were analyzed in the immunoSEQ Analyzer using IMGT gene definitions. At each rarefaction depth, TCR richness and evenness were averaged over 20 rarefaction repeats, and samples with fewer sequences than the depth were excluded. Wilcoxon rank sum tests with FDR correction were used to compare relative abundances of V, D and J genes between the groups. An intraclass correlation of 95% to 97% for TCR richness and an average of roughly 83% across 66 gene segments were obtained from the blinded duplicates. This immuneACCESS table, as held by TCRdb, lists in-frame sequences with V and J called but not all clones. Of the missing ones, under half trace to an unresolved V gene in checked studies; the others have no known cause. The V and J calls and clone size were taken over from that table, and D and trimming were inferred from the DNA. The table for this sample shows under 20,000 clones. The ten largest clones capture around 3% of the sample.

Every participant had a single incident cervical HPV16 infection, and women with prevalent HPV16 infections were excluded. Cervical HPV DNA was detected by MY09/MY11 PCR and genotyped by dot-blot hybridization. Fifteen mL of heparinized blood was centrifuged, after which the buffy coat was aliquoted, frozen at -30 degrees C, and then stored at -80 degrees C. QIAGEN kits were used to extract genomic DNA from the buffy coat specimens. As to this clone: Which antigen it targets is not known.

The study at large found these results: CIN3+ cases had significantly higher TCR repertoire richness than controls across sequencing depths, but evenness did not differ between the groups. The cross-sectional design could not show whether the associations came before the infection or were a result of it, and neither effector/memory subsets nor HPV-specific T cells were isolated. Random forest classifiers combining richness and V gene abundances distinguished cases from controls with an estimated AUC of 0.83. Because the number of T cells in each sample was unknown, differences in richness could reflect differing T-cell content rather than repertoire biology.

This receptor was taken from a woman aged 18-70 years with a cervical HPV16 infection that either progressed to CIN3+ or cleared (not recorded which). Sequenced sample: blood buffy coat.

CDR3 bases read: TGTGCCAGTCAGTATAATCCAGGGATGAACACTGAA. This encodes CASQYNPGMNTE. The full CDR3 is CASQYNPGMNTEAFF. The chain uses TRBV19 and TRBJ1-1, with TRBD1 perhaps the D gene, on 5 matching bases. With the read ending 3 residues before the CDR3 end, the germline J gene is used to fill in that end. CDR3 length: 15 amino acids, cysteine to phenylalanine. Of the CDR3's DNA, 36 bases were read; they are in frame from base 1. CDR1 and CDR2 are drawn from the germline V gene (reference sequence): LNHDA, SQIVND. Trimming removed 8 bases from V and 0 bases from J, leaving 16 bases between the germline ends.